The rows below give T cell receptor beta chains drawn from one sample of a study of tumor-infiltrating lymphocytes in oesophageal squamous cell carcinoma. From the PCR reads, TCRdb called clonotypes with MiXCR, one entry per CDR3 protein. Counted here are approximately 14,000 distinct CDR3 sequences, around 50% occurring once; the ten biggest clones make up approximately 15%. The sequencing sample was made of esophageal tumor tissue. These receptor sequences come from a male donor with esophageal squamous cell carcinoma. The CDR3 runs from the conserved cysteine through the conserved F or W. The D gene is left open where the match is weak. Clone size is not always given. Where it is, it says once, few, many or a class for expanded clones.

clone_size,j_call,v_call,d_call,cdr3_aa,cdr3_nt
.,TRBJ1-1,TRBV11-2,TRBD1,CASSPTDRGQNTEAFF,TGTGCCAGCAGCCCCACCGACAGGGGACAGAACACTGAAGCTTTCTTT
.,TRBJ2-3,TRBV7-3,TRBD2,CASSLTGTSGGVGTDTQYF,TGTGCCAGCAGCTTAACAGGGACTAGCGGGGGCGTAGGCACAGATACGCAGTATTTT
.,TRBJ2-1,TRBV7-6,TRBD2,CASSLVQGTSRVVSYNEQFF,TGTGCCAGCAGCTTAGTACAAGGGACTAGCAGGGTAGTGTCCTACAATGAGCAGTTCTTC
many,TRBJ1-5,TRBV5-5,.,CASSLTGQPQHF,TGTGCCAGCAGCTTGACCGGGCAGCCCCAGCATTTT
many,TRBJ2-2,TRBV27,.,CASRRRADTGELFF,TGTGCCAGCAGACGCAGGGCGGACACCGGGGAGCTGTTTTTT
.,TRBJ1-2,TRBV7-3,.,CASSLTGDYGYTF,TGTGCCAGCAGCTTAACAGGGGACTATGGCTACACCTTC
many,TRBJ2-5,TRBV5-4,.,CASSHGWGRETQYF,TGTGCCAGCAGCCATGGGTGGGGGCGGGAGACCCAGTACTTC
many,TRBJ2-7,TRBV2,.,CASSERGREQYF,TGTGCCAGCAGTGAACGAGGGAGGGAGCAGTACTTC
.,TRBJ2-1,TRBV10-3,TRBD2,CAIRGVGGVNEQFF,TGTGCCATCAGGGGGGTCGGGGGGGTTAATGAGCAGTTCTTC
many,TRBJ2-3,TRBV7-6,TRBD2,CASSLGAGFTDTQYF,TGTGCCAGCAGCTTAGGAGCGGGGTTCACAGATACGCAGTATTTT
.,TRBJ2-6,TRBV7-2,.,CASRPPLTSSGANVLTF,TGTGCCAGCAGGCCACCCCTGACTAGTAGTGGGGCCAACGTCCTGACTTTC
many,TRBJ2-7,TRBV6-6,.,CASSYRSSYNEQYF,TGTGCCAGCAGTTACAGGAGCTCCTACAATGAGCAGTACTTC
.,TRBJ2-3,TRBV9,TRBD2,CASSVDSGSFSTQYF,TGTGCCAGCAGCGTCGATAGCGGGAGTTTTAGTACGCAGTATTTT
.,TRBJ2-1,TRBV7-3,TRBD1,CASSPDRERHEQFF,TGTGCCAGCAGCCCCGACAGGGAGAGACATGAGCAGTTCTTC
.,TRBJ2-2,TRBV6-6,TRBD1,CASSGGTGDTGELFF,TGTGCCAGCAGTGGGGGGACAGGGGACACCGGGGAGCTGTTTTTT
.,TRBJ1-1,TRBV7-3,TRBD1,CASSWGQGTEAFF,TGTGCCAGCAGCTGGGGACAGGGAACTGAAGCTTTCTTT
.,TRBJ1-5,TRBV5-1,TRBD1,CASSSGTGAFSNQPQHF,TGCGCCAGCAGCTCCGGGACAGGGGCGTTTAGCAATCAGCCCCAGCATTTT
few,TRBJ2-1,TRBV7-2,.,CASSRDRRSYNEQFF,TGTGCCAGCAGCCGGGACCGTCGTTCCTACAATGAGCAGTTCTTC